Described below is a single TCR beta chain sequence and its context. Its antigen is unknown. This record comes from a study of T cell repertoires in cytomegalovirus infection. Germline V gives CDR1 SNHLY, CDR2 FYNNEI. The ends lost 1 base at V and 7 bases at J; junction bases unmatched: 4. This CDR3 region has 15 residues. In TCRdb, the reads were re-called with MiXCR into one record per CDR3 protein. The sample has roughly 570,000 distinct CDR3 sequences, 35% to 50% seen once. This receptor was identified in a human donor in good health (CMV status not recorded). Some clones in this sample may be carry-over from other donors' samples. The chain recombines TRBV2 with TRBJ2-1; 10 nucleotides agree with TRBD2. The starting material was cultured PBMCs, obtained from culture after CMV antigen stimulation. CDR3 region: CASSEGERGGNEQFF. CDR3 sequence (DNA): TGTGCCAGCAGTGAAGGAGAGCGGGGGGGGAATGAGCAGTTCTTC.